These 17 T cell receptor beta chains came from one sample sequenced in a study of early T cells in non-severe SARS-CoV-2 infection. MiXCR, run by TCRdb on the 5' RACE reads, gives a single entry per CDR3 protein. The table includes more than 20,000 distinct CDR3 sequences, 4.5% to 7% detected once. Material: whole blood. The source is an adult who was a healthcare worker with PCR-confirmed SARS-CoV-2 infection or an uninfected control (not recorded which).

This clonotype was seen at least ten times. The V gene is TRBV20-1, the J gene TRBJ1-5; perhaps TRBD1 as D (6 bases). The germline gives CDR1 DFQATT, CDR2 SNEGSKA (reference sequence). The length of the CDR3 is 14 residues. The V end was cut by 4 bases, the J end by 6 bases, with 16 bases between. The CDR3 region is CSAIRLEGVQPQHF. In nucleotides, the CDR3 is TGCAGTGCTATCCGATTAGAGGGGGTTCAGCCCCAGCATTTT.

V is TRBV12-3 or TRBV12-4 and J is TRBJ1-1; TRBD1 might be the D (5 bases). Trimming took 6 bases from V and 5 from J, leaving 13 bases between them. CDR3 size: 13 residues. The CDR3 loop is CASRQPRETEAFF. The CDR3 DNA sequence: TGTGCCAGCAGGCAACCCAGGGAAACTGAAGCTTTCTTT.

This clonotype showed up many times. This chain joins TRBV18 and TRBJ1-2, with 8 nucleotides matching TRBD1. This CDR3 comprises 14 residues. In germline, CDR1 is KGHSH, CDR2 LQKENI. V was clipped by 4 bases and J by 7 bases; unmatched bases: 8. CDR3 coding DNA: TGTGCCAGCTCACAGGACACAACAGGGGGTGGCTACACCTTC. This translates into CASSQDTTGGGYTF.

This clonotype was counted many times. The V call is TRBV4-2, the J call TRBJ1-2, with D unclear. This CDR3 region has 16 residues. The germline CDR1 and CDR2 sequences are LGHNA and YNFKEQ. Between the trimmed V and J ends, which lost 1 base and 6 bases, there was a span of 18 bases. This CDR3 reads CASSQGAGFGSDGYTF. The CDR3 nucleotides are TGTGCCAGCAGCCAAGGGGCGGGGTTCGGATCGGATGGCTACACCTTC.

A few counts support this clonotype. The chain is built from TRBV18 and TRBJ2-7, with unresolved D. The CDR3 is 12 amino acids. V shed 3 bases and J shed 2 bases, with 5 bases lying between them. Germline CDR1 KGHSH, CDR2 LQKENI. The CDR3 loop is CASSPQAYEQYF. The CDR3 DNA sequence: TGTGCCAGCTCACCCCAGGCCTACGAGCAGTACTTC.

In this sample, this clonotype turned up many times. CDR3 sequence reads: CASRYRLGASTDTQYF. In DNA, the CDR3 is TGTGCCAGCAGGTACCGCTTGGGGGCTAGCACAGATACGCAGTATTTT. The chain links TRBV12-3 or TRBV12-4 to TRBJ2-3; TRBD1 might be the D (6 bases). The CDR3 sequence is 16 residues long. Trimming shortened V by 6 bases and J by 0 bases, and 16 bases separated the two germline ends.

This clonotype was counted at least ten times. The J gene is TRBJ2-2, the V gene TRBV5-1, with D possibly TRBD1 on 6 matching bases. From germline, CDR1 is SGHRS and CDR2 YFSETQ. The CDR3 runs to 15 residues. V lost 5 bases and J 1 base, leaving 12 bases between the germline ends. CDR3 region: CASRPGHQNTGELFF. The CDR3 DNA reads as TGCGCCAGCAGGCCGGGACACCAGAACACCGGGGAGCTGTTTTTT.

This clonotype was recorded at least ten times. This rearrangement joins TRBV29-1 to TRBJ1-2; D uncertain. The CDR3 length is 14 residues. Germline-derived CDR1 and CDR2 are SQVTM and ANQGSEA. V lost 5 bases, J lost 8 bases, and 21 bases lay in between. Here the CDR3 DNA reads TGCAGCGTTTTAGGGCGCTGGGAGGGCGTGGGCTACACCTTC. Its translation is CSVLGRWEGVGYTF. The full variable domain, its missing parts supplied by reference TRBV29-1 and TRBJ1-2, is SAVISQKPSRDICQRGTSLTIQCQVDSQVTMMFWYRQQPGQSLTLIATANQGSEATYESGFVIDKFPISRPNLTFSTLTVSNMSPEDSSIYLCSVLGRWEGVGYTFGSGTRLTVV.

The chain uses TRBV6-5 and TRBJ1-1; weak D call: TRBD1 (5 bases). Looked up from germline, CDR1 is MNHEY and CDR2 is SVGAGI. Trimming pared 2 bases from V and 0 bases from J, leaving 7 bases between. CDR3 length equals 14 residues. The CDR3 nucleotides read TGTGCCAGCAGTTACAGGGGTTTGAACACTGAAGCTTTCTTT. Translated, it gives CASSYRGLNTEAFF.

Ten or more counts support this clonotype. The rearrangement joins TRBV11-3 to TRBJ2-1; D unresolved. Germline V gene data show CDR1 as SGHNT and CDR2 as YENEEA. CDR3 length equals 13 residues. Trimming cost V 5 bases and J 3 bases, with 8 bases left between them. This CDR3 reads CASSISLYNEQFF. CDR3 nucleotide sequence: TGTGCCAGCAGCATAAGCCTCTACAATGAGCAGTTCTTC.

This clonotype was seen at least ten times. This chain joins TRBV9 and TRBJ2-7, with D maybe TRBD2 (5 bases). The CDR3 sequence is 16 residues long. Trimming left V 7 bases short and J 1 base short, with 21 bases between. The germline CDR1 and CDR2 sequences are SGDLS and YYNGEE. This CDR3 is CASLPAGGQSSYEQYF. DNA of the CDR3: TGTGCCAGCTTGCCCGCCGGCGGGCAGAGTTCCTACGAGCAGTACTTC.

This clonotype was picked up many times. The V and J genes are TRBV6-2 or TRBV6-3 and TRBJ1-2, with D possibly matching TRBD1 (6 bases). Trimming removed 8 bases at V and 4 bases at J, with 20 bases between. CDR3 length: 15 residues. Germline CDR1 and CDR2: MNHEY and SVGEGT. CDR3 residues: CASLIGGGGSYGYTF. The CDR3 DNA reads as TGTGCCAGCCTCATCGGAGGGGGGGGCTCCTATGGCTACACCTTC.

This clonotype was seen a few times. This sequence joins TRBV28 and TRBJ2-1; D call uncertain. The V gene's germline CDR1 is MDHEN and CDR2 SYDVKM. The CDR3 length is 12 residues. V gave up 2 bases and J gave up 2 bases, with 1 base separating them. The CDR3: CASSLTYNEQFF. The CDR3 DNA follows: TGTGCCAGCAGTTTAACCTACAATGAGCAGTTCTTC.

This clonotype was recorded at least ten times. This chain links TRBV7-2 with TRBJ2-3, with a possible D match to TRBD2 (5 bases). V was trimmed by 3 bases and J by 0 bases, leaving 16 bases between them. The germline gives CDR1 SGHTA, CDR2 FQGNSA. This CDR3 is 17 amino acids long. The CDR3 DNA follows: TGTGCCAGCAGCTTGGGCTCGGCGGGCTTTAGCACAGATACGCAGTATTTT. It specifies CASSLGSAGFSTDTQYF.

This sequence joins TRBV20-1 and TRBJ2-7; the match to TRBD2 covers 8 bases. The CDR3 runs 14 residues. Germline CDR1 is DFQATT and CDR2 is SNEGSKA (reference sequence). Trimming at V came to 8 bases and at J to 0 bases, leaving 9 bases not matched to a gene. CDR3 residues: CSTTLAGPSYEQYF. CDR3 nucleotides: TGCAGTACTACGCTAGCGGGTCCCTCCTACGAGCAGTACTTC.

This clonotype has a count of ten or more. CDR3 region: CASSQGLGYGANVLTF. Here the CDR3 DNA reads TGTGCCAGCAGCCAAGGTCTGGGATATGGGGCCAACGTCCTGACTTTC. This rearrangement joins TRBV14 to TRBJ2-6, with D uncertain. V dropped 1 base and J dropped 3 bases, with 10 bases sitting between them. The length of the CDR3 is 16 residues. Germline CDR1 is SGHDN and CDR2 is FVKESK.

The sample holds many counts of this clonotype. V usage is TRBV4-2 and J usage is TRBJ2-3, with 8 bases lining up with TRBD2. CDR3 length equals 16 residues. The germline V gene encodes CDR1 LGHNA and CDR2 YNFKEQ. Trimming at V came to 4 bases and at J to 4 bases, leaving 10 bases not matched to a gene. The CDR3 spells CASSLEPGLVADTQYF. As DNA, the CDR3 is TGTGCCAGCAGCCTCGAGCCGGGACTAGTGGCAGATACGCAGTATTTT.